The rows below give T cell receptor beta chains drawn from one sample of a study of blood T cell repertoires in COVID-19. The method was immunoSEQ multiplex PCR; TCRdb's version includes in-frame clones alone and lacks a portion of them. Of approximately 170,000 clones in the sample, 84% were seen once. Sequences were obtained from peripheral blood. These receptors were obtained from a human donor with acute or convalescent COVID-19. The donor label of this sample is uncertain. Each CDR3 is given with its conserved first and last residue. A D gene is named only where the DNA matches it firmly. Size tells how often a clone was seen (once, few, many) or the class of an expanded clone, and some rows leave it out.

DNA: TGTGCCAGCAGTCCACCCGGGACAGATAACTCCTATAATTCACCCCTCCACTTT; CDR3: CASSPPGTDNSYNSPLHF; length: 18; D: TRBD1; V: TRBV27; J: TRBJ1-6; size: .
DNA: TGCGCCAGCAGCTTGAACCTTGGGACAGGGGGTGAAGCTTTCTTT; CDR3: CASSLNLGTGGEAFF; length: 15; D: TRBD1; V: TRBV5-1; J: TRBJ1-1; size: few
DNA: TGTGCCAGCAGCCCCTCCGGCGTGACCGGGACAGCCTTTGGCTACACCTTC; CDR3: CASSPSGVTGTAFGYTF; length: 17; D: TRBD1; V: TRBV3-1/TRBV3-2; J: TRBJ1-2; size: .
DNA: TGTGCCAGCAGCCAAGCACCAGGGACTGGAAACACCATATATTTT; CDR3: CASSQAPGTGNTIYF; length: 15; D: .; V: TRBV4-2; J: TRBJ1-3; size: .
DNA: TGTGCCAGCAGTTTACACAGGGATCGTATCGGGGAGCTGTTTTTT; CDR3: CASSLHRDRIGELFF; length: 15; D: .; V: TRBV27; J: TRBJ2-2; size: .
DNA: TGTGCCAGCAGTTACTCGACATTCCAGGGACAGCGTTACTCCTACGAGCAGTACTTC; CDR3: CASSYSTFQGQRYSYEQYF; length: 19; D: TRBD1; V: TRBV6-2/TRBV6-3; J: TRBJ2-7; size: .
DNA: TGTGCCAGCAGTTACGCGGTCTATGGCTACACCTTC; CDR3: CASSYAVYGYTF; length: 12; D: .; V: TRBV6-2/TRBV6-3; J: TRBJ1-2; size: few
DNA: TGTGCCAGCAGGGACTCCGGGAGGGTACCCTCCTACGAGCAGTACTTC; CDR3: CASRDSGRVPSYEQYF; length: 16; D: TRBD2; V: TRBV2; J: TRBJ2-7; size: .
DNA: TGCAGTGCCTTACGGGAGACCCAGTACTTC; CDR3: CSALRETQYF; length: 10; D: .; V: TRBV20-1; J: TRBJ2-5; size: .
DNA: TGTGCCAGCAGCATTTTCGGTGGGCTCGGCTACACCTTC; CDR3: CASSIFGGLGYTF; length: 13; D: .; V: TRBV6-6; J: TRBJ1-2; size: .
DNA: TGTGCCAGCAGCCCGGAGGGTTTCGTGACTGAGCAGTACTTC; CDR3: CASSPEGFVTEQYF; length: 14; D: .; V: TRBV5-4; J: TRBJ2-7; size: .
DNA: TGTGCCAGCAGCTCCGAGGGGCGCGGGGTTGAAAAACTGTTTTTT; CDR3: CASSSEGRGVEKLFF; length: 15; D: .; V: TRBV5-6; J: TRBJ1-4; size: .
DNA: TGCGCCAGCAGCTCGCGGACTAGCTCGGAGACCCAGTACTTC; CDR3: CASSSRTSSETQYF; length: 14; D: TRBD2; V: TRBV5-1; J: TRBJ2-5; size: .
DNA: TGTGCAAGTCGCTCAAATAGCGTATACGTGTGGGACACTGAAGCTTTCTTT; CDR3: CASRSNSVYVWDTEAFF; length: 17; D: .; V: TRBV12-2; J: TRBJ1-1; size: few
DNA: TGTGCCTGGAGTCCCTCCGGGACTCAATCCCAAGAACTGTTTTTT; CDR3: CAWSPSGTQSQELFF; length: 15; D: .; V: TRBV30; J: TRBJ1-4; size: .
DNA: TGTGCCAGCAGCTCAATGGGACTTGTTAATGAGCAGTTCTTC; CDR3: CASSSMGLVNEQFF; length: 14; D: .; V: TRBV11-2; J: TRBJ2-1; size: few
DNA: TGTGCCAGCAGTGTGCAGGGGACCTTCGGGAATGAAAAACTGTTTTTT; CDR3: CASSVQGTFGNEKLFF; length: 16; D: .; V: TRBV2; J: TRBJ1-4; size: .
DNA: TGTGCCAGCAGCTTAAATCGCGGGAAGAACACCGGGGAGCTGTTTTTT; CDR3: CASSLNRGKNTGELFF; length: 16; D: .; V: TRBV11-2; J: TRBJ2-2; size: .
DNA: TGTGCCAGTAGTCTCCGACAGGGGGCGCCTAGGAAAGAGACCCAGTACTTC; CDR3: CASSLRQGAPRKETQYF; length: 17; D: TRBD1; V: TRBV19; J: TRBJ2-5; size: once
DNA: TGCGCCAGCAGTGTGGGGAGCGGGGGCCGGAATGAGCAGTTCTTC; CDR3: CASSVGSGGRNEQFF; length: 15; D: TRBD2; V: TRBV10-1; J: TRBJ2-1; size: .
DNA: TGTGCCAGCAGCCCCCCAGGGACATCTACCGGGGAGCTGTTTTTT; CDR3: CASSPPGTSTGELFF; length: 15; D: .; V: TRBV6-5; J: TRBJ2-2; size: .
DNA: TGTGCCAGTAGGAACAGGGGGTTAGGGGGAGACGAGCAGTACTTC; CDR3: CASRNRGLGGDEQYF; length: 15; D: TRBD1; V: TRBV19; J: TRBJ2-7; size: .
DNA: TGTGCCAGCAGTTACGGGGGAGGAGATCAGCCCCAGCATTTT; CDR3: CASSYGGGDQPQHF; length: 14; D: .; V: TRBV6-2/TRBV6-3; J: TRBJ1-5; size: .
DNA: TGTGCCAGCAGCTTAAAACTAGCGGGAGTGGGGGAGCAGTACTTC; CDR3: CASSLKLAGVGEQYF; length: 15; D: TRBD2; V: TRBV7-2; J: TRBJ2-7; size: few
DNA: TGTGCCAGCAGCTTTGTGGGGACAGGGGTCTATGGCTACACCTTC; CDR3: CASSFVGTGVYGYTF; length: 15; D: .; V: TRBV12-1; J: TRBJ1-2; size: .
DNA: TGTGCCAGTAGTATCGGGCAGGGGAGTGGTTTCTTT; CDR3: CASSIGQGSGFF; length: 12; D: .; V: TRBV19; J: TRBJ1-1; size: .
DNA: TGTGCCAGTAGTATACAGGGTGACACCGGGGAGCTGTTTTTT; CDR3: CASSIQGDTGELFF; length: 14; D: .; V: TRBV19; J: TRBJ2-2; size: once
DNA: TGTGCCAGCAGTCCCCGACAGCTCACTGAAGCTTTCTTT; CDR3: CASSPRQLTEAFF; length: 13; D: .; V: TRBV27; J: TRBJ1-1; size: few
DNA: TGTGCCAGCAGCGAAGGGACAGCTTTAAATGAAAAACTGTTTTTT; CDR3: CASSEGTALNEKLFF; length: 15; D: TRBD1; V: TRBV11-3; J: TRBJ1-4; size: .
DNA: TGTGCCAGCAGTACGACTATTCCCCACTACGAGCAGTACTTC; CDR3: CASSTTIPHYEQYF; length: 14; D: .; V: TRBV6-5; J: TRBJ2-7; size: .
DNA: TGCGCCAGCAGTGGATCGAGGACAGGGGGCGACGGCGGGAACTCCTACAATGAGCAGTTCTTC; CDR3: CASSGSRTGGDGGNSYNEQFF; length: 21; D: TRBD1; V: TRBV10-2; J: TRBJ2-1; size: .
DNA: TGTGCCAGCAGGACCCACGCGGGCCCGGGAAATGAAGCTTTCTTT; CDR3: CASRTHAGPGNEAFF; length: 15; D: .; V: TRBV6-5; J: TRBJ1-1; size: .
DNA: TGTGCCAGCAGCTTCCCCGGGACTAGCGCTTCCGAGCAGTACTTC; CDR3: CASSFPGTSASEQYF; length: 15; D: TRBD2; V: TRBV5-6; J: TRBJ2-7; size: .
DNA: TGCGCCAGCAGCCCAACGGGCAGGGGGCGCGGGGAGCTGTTTTTT; CDR3: CASSPTGRGRGELFF; length: 15; D: TRBD1; V: TRBV4-1; J: TRBJ2-2; size: .
DNA: TGTGCCAGCAGTTACTCGAAGGGCGGGGATCGAGCCGAGCAGTACTTC; CDR3: CASSYSKGGDRAEQYF; length: 16; D: .; V: TRBV6-5; J: TRBJ2-7; size: few
DNA: TGTGCCATCAGGGGGCTTCGCCTTAATGAAAAACTGTTTTTT; CDR3: CAIRGLRLNEKLFF; length: 14; D: .; V: TRBV10-3; J: TRBJ1-4; size: .